This TCR beta chain is drawn from a study of blood T cell repertoires in COVID-19. Per the germline V gene, CDR1 is MNHEY and CDR2 is SVGEGT. This CDR3 spans 13 amino acids. V shed 5 bases and J 3 bases; nucleotides not matched to a gene: 4. The method was immunoSEQ multiplex PCR; TCRdb's version includes in-frame clones alone and lacks a portion of them. The data contain tens of thousands of clones, roughly nine tenths of them singletons. The genes are TRBV6-2 or TRBV6-3 and TRBJ2-7; 7 bases match TRBD2. Sequenced sample: peripheral blood. The receptor's source is a man aged 55 to 70 with COVID-19, enrolled during active disease. This chain's CDR3 is CASSTGLLYEQYF. For the CDR3, the DNA is TGTGCCAGCAGTACGGGACTACTCTACGAGCAGTACTTC.